The text below deals with one TCR beta chain. Its cognate antigen is unknown. The germline gives CDR1 SGHVS, CDR2 FQNEAQ. The CDR3 spans 17 residues. Trimming removed 1 base from V and 2 bases from J; junction bases left unmatched: 7. The data were produced by immunoSEQ multiplex PCR, yet TCRdb's version contains in-frame clones alone and is incomplete. The repertoire holds roughly 270,000 clones, around 87% seen once, with about 3.6% in the top ten. This sample stems from a study of Ad26.COV2.S vaccination and SARS-CoV-2 variants. The treatment was: around 19 received Ad26.COV2.S at low or high dose, single or two shots; roughly 5 received placebo; per-sample allocation not given. Samples were taken on day 63 after the first vaccine or placebo injection. An 18-55-year-old adult in Boston served as donor. Study observations and caveats: Vaccine and placebo groups showed comparable non-spike TCR breadth.

The specimen was peripheral blood, collected in a trial of Ad26.COV2.S vaccine versus placebo. This clonotype was sampled from a person between 18 and 60 years old who received the Ad26.COV2.S COVID-19 vaccine or a placebo. The chain employs TRBV7-8 and TRBJ1-2; TRBD1 aligns across 10 bases. Here the CDR3 reads CASSLEGQGTINYGYTF. CDR3 nucleotides: TGTGCCAGCAGCTTAGAGGGACAGGGGACCATCAACTATGGCTACACCTTC.